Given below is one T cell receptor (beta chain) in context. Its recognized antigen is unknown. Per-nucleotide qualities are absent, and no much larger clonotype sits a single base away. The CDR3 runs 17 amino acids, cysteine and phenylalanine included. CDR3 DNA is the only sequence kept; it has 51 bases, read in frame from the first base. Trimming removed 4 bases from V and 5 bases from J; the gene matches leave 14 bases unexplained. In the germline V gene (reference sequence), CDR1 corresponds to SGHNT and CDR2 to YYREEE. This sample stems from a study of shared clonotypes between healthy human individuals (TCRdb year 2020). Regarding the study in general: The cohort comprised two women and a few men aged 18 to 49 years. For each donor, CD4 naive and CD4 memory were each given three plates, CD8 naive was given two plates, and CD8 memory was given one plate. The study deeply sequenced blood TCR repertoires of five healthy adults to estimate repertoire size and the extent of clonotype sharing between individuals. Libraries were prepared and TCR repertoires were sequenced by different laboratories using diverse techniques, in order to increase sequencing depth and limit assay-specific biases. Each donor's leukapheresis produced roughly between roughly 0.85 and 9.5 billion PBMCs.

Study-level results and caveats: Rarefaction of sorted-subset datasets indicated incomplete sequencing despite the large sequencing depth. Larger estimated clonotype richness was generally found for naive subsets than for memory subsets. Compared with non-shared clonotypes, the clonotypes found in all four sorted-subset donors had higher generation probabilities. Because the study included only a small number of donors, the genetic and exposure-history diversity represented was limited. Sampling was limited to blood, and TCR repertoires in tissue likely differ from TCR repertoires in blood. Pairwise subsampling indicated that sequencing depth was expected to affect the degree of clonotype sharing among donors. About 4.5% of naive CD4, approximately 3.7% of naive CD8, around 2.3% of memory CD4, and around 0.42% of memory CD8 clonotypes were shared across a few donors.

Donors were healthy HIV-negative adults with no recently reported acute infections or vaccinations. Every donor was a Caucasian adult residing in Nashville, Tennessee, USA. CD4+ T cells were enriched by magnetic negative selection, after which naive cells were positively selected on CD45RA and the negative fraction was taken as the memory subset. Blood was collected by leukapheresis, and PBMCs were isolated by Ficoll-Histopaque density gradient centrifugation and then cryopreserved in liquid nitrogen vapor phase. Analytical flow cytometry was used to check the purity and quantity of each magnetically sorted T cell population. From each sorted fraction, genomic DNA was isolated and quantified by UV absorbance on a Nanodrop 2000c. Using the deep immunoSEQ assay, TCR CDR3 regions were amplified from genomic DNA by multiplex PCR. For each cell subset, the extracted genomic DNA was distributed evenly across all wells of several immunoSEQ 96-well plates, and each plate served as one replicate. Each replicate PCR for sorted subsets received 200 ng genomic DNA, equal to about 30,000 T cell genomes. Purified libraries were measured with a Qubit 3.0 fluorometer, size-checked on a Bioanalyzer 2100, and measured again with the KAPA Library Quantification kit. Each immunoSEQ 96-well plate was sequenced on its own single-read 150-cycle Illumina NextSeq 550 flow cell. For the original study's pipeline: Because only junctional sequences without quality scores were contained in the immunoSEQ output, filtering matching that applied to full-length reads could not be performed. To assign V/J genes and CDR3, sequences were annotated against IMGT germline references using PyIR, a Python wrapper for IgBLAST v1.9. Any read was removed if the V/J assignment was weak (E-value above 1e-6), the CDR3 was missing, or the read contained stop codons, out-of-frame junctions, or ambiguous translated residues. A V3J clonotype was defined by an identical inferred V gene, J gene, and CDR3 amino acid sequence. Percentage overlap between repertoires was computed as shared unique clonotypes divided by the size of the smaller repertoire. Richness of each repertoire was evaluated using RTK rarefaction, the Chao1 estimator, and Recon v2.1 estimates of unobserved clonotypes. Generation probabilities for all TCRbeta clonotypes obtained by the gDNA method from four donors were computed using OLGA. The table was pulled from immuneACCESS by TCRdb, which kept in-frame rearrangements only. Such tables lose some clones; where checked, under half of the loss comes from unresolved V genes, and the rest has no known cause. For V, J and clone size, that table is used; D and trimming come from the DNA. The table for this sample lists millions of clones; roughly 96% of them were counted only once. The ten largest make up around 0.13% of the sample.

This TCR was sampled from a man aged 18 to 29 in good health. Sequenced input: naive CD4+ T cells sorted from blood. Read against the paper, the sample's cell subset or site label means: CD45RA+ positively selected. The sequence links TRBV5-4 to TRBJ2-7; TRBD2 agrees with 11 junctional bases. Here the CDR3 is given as CASSRDLAGGGINEQYF. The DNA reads TGTGCCAGCAGCAGAGATTTAGCGGGAGGGGGAATCAACGAGCAGTACTTC.